What follows are 26 T cell receptor beta chains derived from one specimen sequenced in a study of shared clonotypes between healthy human individuals. Generated by immunoSEQ multiplex PCR, the TCRdb table keeps only in-frame clones and is missing some. This table holds 2.5 million or so clones, about 92% found once. The sample comprised naive CD4+ T cells sorted from blood. Subset described: CD45RA+ positively selected. These receptors were obtained from a man between 18 and 29 years old in good health.

The chain carries TRBV7-8 and TRBJ2-7, with 10 positions matching TRBD2. CDR1 SGHVS and CDR2 FQNEAQ come from the germline V gene. This CDR3 region has 15 residues. Trimming cost V 5 bases and J 5 bases; bases outside gene matches: 9. The chain's CDR3 is CASSLQSGGVHEQYF. In DNA form, the CDR3 reads TGTGCCAGCAGCCTTCAAAGCGGGGGGGTCCACGAGCAGTACTTC.

The CDR3 sequence: CASIREDLTDTQYF. The CDR3 nucleotides are TGTGCCAGCATACGGGAGGACCTGACAGATACGCAGTATTTT. The V gene is TRBV2, the J gene TRBJ2-3, with 7 bases matching TRBD2. Trimming took 7 bases from V and 3 from J; bases not matched to a gene: 7. Germline-derived CDR1 and CDR2 are SNHLY and FYNNEI. The length of the CDR3 is 14 residues.

The V and J genes are TRBV5-1 and TRBJ1-4; 7 nucleotides agree with TRBD1. The CDR3 loop spans 15 amino acids. CDR1 SGHRS and CDR2 YFSETQ come from the germline V gene. The trim removed 0 bases at V and 7 bases at J, leaving 6 bases unmatched. The chain's CDR3 is CASSLEGTASEKLFF. The DNA for the CDR3 is TGCGCCAGCAGCTTGGAGGGGACAGCAAGTGAAAAACTGTTTTTT.

This sequence joins TRBV5-4 and TRBJ2-7, with D perhaps matching TRBD1 or TRBD2 (5 bases each). CDR3 length equals 14 residues. Germline V gives CDR1 SGHNT, CDR2 YYREEE (reference sequence). The V and J ends lost 6 bases and 5 bases respectively, with 18 bases between them. Here the CDR3 reads CASTQGQGVHEQYF. The CDR3 DNA reads as TGTGCCAGCACCCAAGGGCAGGGAGTCCACGAGCAGTACTTC.

The chain uses TRBV4-1 and TRBJ1-5, with D uncertain. Trimming removed 1 base at V and 3 bases at J, with 16 bases between. The CDR3 loop spans 17 amino acids. CDR1 is MGHRA and CDR2 is YSYEKL in the germline V gene. CDR3 region: CASSQGRILNTNQPQHF. CDR3 in DNA: TGCGCCAGCAGCCAAGGGAGGATCCTTAATACCAATCAGCCCCAGCATTTT.

This chain uses TRBV5-5 with TRBJ2-7; no clear D gene. Germline loops: CDR1 SGHKS, CDR2 YYEKEE (reference sequence). This CDR3 region has 13 residues. V dropped 4 bases and J dropped 3 bases, with 11 bases sitting between them. CDR3 sequence: CASSLGHFYEQYF. As DNA, the CDR3 is TGTGCCAGCAGCCTGGGTCATTTCTACGAGCAGTACTTC.

The gene calls are TRBV21-1 and TRBJ2-1. TRBV21-1 is a documented pseudogene. The CDR3 is 16 residues long. CDR3 sequence: CASSTNIRGRVDEQFF. CDR3 coding DNA: TGTGCCAGCAGCACAAATATCCGGGGGCGGGTGGATGAGCAGTTCTTC.

The CDR3 DNA follows: TGTGCCAGCAGTTTGGGGTATTCGGGAGCCACCGGGGAGCTGTTTTTT. Encoded protein: CASSLGYSGATGELFF. The rearrangement joins TRBV6-5 to TRBJ2-2; a weak D match, TRBD2 (6 bases). Germline V gene lookup returns CDR1 MNHEY and CDR2 SVGAGI. The CDR3 runs to 16 residues. Trimming removed 4 bases from V and 4 bases from J, with 16 bases in between.

V usage is TRBV4-1 and J usage is TRBJ2-7; no clear D. V lost 1 base, J lost 0 bases, and 7 bases lay in between. Germline V gene sequence: CDR1 MGHRA, CDR2 YSYEKL. The CDR3 loop spans 14 amino acids. The chain's CDR3 is CASSQGFISYEQYF. CDR3 in DNA: TGCGCCAGCAGCCAAGGTTTTATCTCCTACGAGCAGTACTTC.

V is TRBV5-1 and J is TRBJ2-7; 8 nucleotides agree with TRBD2. Germline CDR1 SGHRS, CDR2 YFSETQ. J lost 0 bases, V lost 0 bases, and 11 bases had no gene match. The CDR3 consists of 18 residues. This chain's CDR3 is CASSLDTSGNSDSYEQYF. For the CDR3, the DNA is TGCGCCAGCAGCTTGGATACTAGCGGAAACTCCGACTCCTACGAGCAGTACTTC.

The CDR3 sequence: CASGSDVRDTQYF. DNA of the CDR3: TGTGCCAGCGGCTCCGACGTCCGAGATACGCAGTATTTT. The V gene is TRBV27, the J gene TRBJ2-3; D gene unclear. The CDR3 consists of 13 residues. Trimming removed 8 bases at V and 5 bases at J, with 14 bases between. CDR1 MNHEY and CDR2 SMNVEV come from the germline V gene (reference sequence).

The V gene is TRBV10-3, the J gene TRBJ1-4; TRBD1 aligns across 11 bases. The CDR3 length is 16 residues. With V trimmed by 6 bases and J by 0 bases, 3 bases remained unmatched. Germline CDR1 ENHRY, CDR2 SYGVKD. The CDR3 sequence: CAIRPGQGATNEKLFF. CDR3 nucleotides: TGTGCCATCAGGCCGGGACAGGGGGCAACTAATGAAAAACTGTTTTTT.

The chain recombines TRBV30 with TRBJ2-2; 8 nucleotides match TRBD2. Germline V gene data show CDR1 as GTSNPN and CDR2 as SVGIG (reference sequence). CDR3 length equals 15 residues. V lost 2 bases to trimming and J lost 5 bases; unmatched junction nucleotides: 7. The CDR3: CAWSIFSGGTGELFF. CDR3 coding DNA: TGTGCCTGGAGTATCTTTTCGGGAGGGACCGGGGAGCTGTTTTTT.

The chain carries TRBV2 and TRBJ2-7, with TRBD2 as a possible D gene (5 bases). Looked up from germline, CDR1 is SNHLY and CDR2 is FYNNEI. V was trimmed by 1 base and J by 2 bases, leaving 9 bases between them. CDR3 size: 14 residues. The chain's CDR3 is CASSEVAGTYEQYF. DNA for the CDR3: TGTGCCAGCAGTGAAGTGGCGGGCACCTACGAGCAGTACTTC. The whole variable domain, filled in from reference TRBV2 and TRBJ2-7, reads EPEVTQTPSHQVTQMGQEVILRCVPISNHLYFYWYRQILGQKVEFLVSFYNNEISEKSEIFDDQFSVERPDGSNFTLKIRSTKLEDSAMYFCASSEVAGTYEQYFGPGTRLTVT.

The chain uses TRBV29-1 and TRBJ1-1; D might be TRBD1 (6 bases). The ends were cut back, 2 bases at V and 6 bases at J, with 16 bases in the middle. The germline V gene has CDR1 SQVTM and CDR2 ANQGSEA. The CDR3 extends over 14 amino acids. The CDR3 is CSVELQGESPEAFF. The CDR3 DNA reads TGCAGCGTTGAATTACAGGGAGAGTCGCCTGAAGCTTTCTTT.

The chain employs TRBV5-1 and TRBJ2-3, with D unresolved. CDR1 is SGHRS and CDR2 is YFSETQ in the germline V gene. V lost 1 base and J 2 bases, leaving 8 bases between the germline ends. The CDR3 consists of 14 residues. The CDR3 sequence is CASSLFQITDTQYF. CDR3 bases: TGCGCCAGCAGCTTGTTCCAAATCACAGATACGCAGTATTTT. Using reference TRBV5-1 and TRBJ2-3 for the parts outside the CDR3, the full variable domain is KAGVTQTPRYLIKTRGQQVTLSCSPISGHRSVSWYQQTPGQGLQFLFEYFSETQRNKGNFPGRFSGRQFSNSRSEMNVSTLELGDSALYLCASSLFQITDTQYFGPGTRLTVL.

The rearrangement joins TRBV5-1 to TRBJ2-5; 11 bases match TRBD1. The CDR3 extends over 16 amino acids. J was trimmed by 5 bases and V by 4 bases; bases with no gene match: 10. Germline V lookup: CDR1 SGHRS, CDR2 YFSETQ. The CDR3 here is CASSIGQGAMSETQYF. For the CDR3, the DNA is TGCGCCAGCAGCATTGGACAGGGGGCTATGAGTGAGACCCAGTACTTC.

This clone was detected only once. V gene TRBV10-2 combines with J gene TRBJ2-2; D is perhaps TRBD1 or TRBD2 (6 bases each). The V gene lost 6 bases and the J gene lost 4 bases, with 15 bases spanning the gap. Germline loops: CDR1 WSHSY, CDR2 SAAADI. This CDR3 comprises 15 residues. The CDR3 DNA is TGCGCCAGCAGCAAATGGGGGGCGGGCACCGGGGAGCTGTTTTTT. It specifies CASSKWGAGTGELFF.

The rearrangement joins TRBV5-1 to TRBJ2-1; 12 bases agree with TRBD2. The CDR3 totals 15 residues. V lost 4 bases to trimming and J lost 4 bases; unmatched junction nucleotides: 3. Germline CDR1 reads SGHRS; CDR2 reads YFSETQ. CDR3 protein: CASSDGLAGYNEQFF. CDR3 bases: TGCGCCAGCAGCGATGGACTAGCGGGATACAATGAGCAGTTCTTC.

This chain joins TRBV6-5 and TRBJ2-1; tentatively, D is TRBD1 (6 bases). The length of the CDR3 is 16 residues. Germline-derived CDR1 and CDR2 are MNHEY and SVGAGI. The germline V and J ends were trimmed by 4 bases and 8 bases, with 21 bases remaining between them. The CDR3 DNA reads TGTGCCAGCAGTTCAAGCCCCTCCAGGGGTGTGGATGAGCAGTTCTTC. It encodes CASSSSPSRGVDEQFF.

The gene calls are TRBV18 and TRBJ2-1; D is perhaps TRBD2 (6 bases). V was shortened by 3 bases and J by 8 bases, with 14 bases between the two germline ends. Germline CDR1 and CDR2: KGHSH and LQKENI. This CDR3 contains 14 residues. The CDR3 bases are TGTGCCAGCTCACCGCGTCTCAGGGAGGATGAGCAGTTCTTC. Protein product: CASSPRLREDEQFF.

The rearrangement uses TRBV19 and TRBJ2-7; D possibly corresponds to TRBD2 (6 bases). The CDR3 totals 15 residues. Trimming took 5 bases from V and 4 from J, leaving 18 bases between them. Germline loops: CDR1 LNHDA, CDR2 SQIVND (reference sequence). The CDR3 loop reads CASSPSSRGAYEQYF. CDR3 nucleotides: TGTGCCAGTAGTCCTTCATCGCGGGGCGCGTACGAGCAGTACTTC.

This chain joins TRBV11-2 and TRBJ2-5; D perhaps matches TRBD2 (6 bases). Per germline, CDR1 SGHAT and CDR2 FQNNGV. V lost 1 base and J 4 bases, leaving 10 bases between the germline ends. The CDR3 sequence is 14 residues long. The CDR3 nucleotides read TGTGCCAGCAGCTTAGGTAGCGGCGTAGAGACCCAGTACTTC. It yields the protein CASSLGSGVETQYF.

The table lists this clone with a count of one. The chain carries TRBV10-3 and TRBJ1-2, with 7 bases matching TRBD1. J was trimmed by 7 bases and V by 8 bases; bases with no gene match: 13. The CDR3 sequence is 14 residues long. Germline V gene data show CDR1 as ENHRY and CDR2 as SYGVKD. The DNA of the CDR3 is TGTGCCATCGATGGGGGAGGGGGCGCATCTGGCTACACCTTC. Residues: CAIDGGGGASGYTF.

This chain joins TRBV10-3 and TRBJ1-2, with D unclear. Germline V lookup: CDR1 ENHRY, CDR2 SYGVKD. V lost 1 base to trimming and J lost 7 bases, with 16 bases between them. The CDR3 has 15 residues. In nucleotides, the CDR3 is TGTGCCATCAGTGAGTGGGAGGGCAAGGGATTTGGCTACACCTTC. Protein sequence: CAISEWEGKGFGYTF.

This sequence joins TRBV9 and TRBJ1-1, with 9 bases identical to TRBD1. The CDR3 has 15 amino acids. Germline loops: CDR1 SGDLS, CDR2 YYNGEE. J gave up 7 bases and V 4 bases, and 11 bases lay outside the gene matches. The CDR3 loop reads CASSRTGQGFGEAFF. In DNA, the CDR3 is TGTGCCAGCAGCCGAACCGGACAGGGGTTCGGTGAAGCTTTCTTT.